The 10 T cell receptor beta chains listed next were all sequenced from one sample in a study of identical twins. TCRdb re-derived calls from the 5' RACE reads in MiXCR, one entry per CDR3 protein. Of about 200,000 distinct CDR3 sequences in the sample, over 8% are singletons; the top ten hold 5% to 6.5%. Sequencing was performed on memory (CD45RO+) T cells sorted from blood. The origin of the receptors is a woman aged 18-29 years in good health.

This clonotype was found many times. The chain carries TRBV5-1 and TRBJ2-7, with D possibly being TRBD1 (6 bases). V lost 1 base, J lost 3 bases, and 17 bases lay in between. In germline, CDR1 is SGHRS, CDR2 YFSETQ. This CDR3 is 16 amino acids long. CDR3 sequence (DNA): TGCGCCAGCAGCTTGACCCCCGGGACAAAGAACTACGAGCAGTACTTC. Translating it yields CASSLTPGTKNYEQYF.

The table lists this clonotype with many counts. The chain joins TRBV6-4 to TRBJ2-1, with 11 bases matching TRBD2. CDR1 and CDR2 (germline): MRHNA, SNTAGT. J was trimmed by 0 bases and V by 5 bases; bases with no gene match: 6. This CDR3 region has 17 residues. CDR3 protein: CASSKSGTSGSYNEQFF. CDR3 bases: TGTGCCAGCAGTAAATCCGGGACTAGCGGCTCCTACAATGAGCAGTTCTTC.

This clonotype was observed a few times. The genes are TRBV6-1 and TRBJ2-7; 12 nucleotides align to TRBD1. This CDR3 region has 14 residues. Germline CDR1 MNHNS, CDR2 SASEGT. Trimming at V came to 6 bases and at J to 5 bases, leaving 5 bases not matched to a gene. The CDR3 bases are TGTGCCAGCAGCCCGCGGGACAGGGGGCACGAGCAGTACTTC. This encodes CASSPRDRGHEQYF.

This chain links TRBV6-5 with TRBJ1-2; 8 positions match TRBD1. CDR1 is MNHEY, CDR2 SVGAGI, per germline. This CDR3 region has 15 residues. V dropped 1 base and J dropped 4; count of bases not matched to a gene: 5. The CDR3 sequence: CASSYLDRAAYGYTF. The CDR3 DNA follows: TGTGCCAGCAGTTACTTGGACAGGGCGGCCTATGGCTACACCTTC.

The chain recombines TRBV20-1 with TRBJ2-7; 10 bases map to TRBD2. The CDR3 spans 15 residues. V lost 6 bases to trimming and J lost 5 bases; unmatched junction nucleotides: 13. Germline V CDR1 and CDR2: DFQATT, SNEGSKA (reference sequence). CDR3 amino acids: CSAFSPSGGWNEQYF. Written as DNA, the CDR3 is TGCAGTGCCTTCAGTCCTAGCGGGGGTTGGAACGAGCAGTACTTC.

V gene TRBV18 combines with J gene TRBJ1-3; 8 nucleotides agree with TRBD1. The CDR3 is 17 amino acids. Germline loops: CDR1 KGHSH, CDR2 LQKENI. V shed 3 bases and J 0 bases; nucleotides not matched to a gene: 7. CDR3 in DNA: TGTGCCAGCTCACCCTCCAGGGGGCCCGGCTCTGGAAACACCATATATTTT. Its protein product is CASSPSRGPGSGNTIYF. The whole variable domain, filled in from reference TRBV18 and TRBJ1-3, reads NAGVMQNPRHLVRRRGQEARLRCSPMKGHSHVYWYRQLPEEGLKFMVYLQKENIIDESGMPKERFSAEFPKEGPSILRIQQVVRGDSAAYFCASSPSRGPGSGNTIYFGEGSWLTVV.

The table lists this clonotype with many counts. The chain employs TRBV5-1 and TRBJ2-5, with D perhaps matching TRBD2 (5 bases). The CDR3 loop spans 12 amino acids. Trimming removed 7 bases at V and 4 bases at J, with 11 bases between. The germline V gene has CDR1 SGHRS and CDR2 YFSETQ. The CDR3 region is CASSGVRETQYF. CDR3 nucleotides: TGCGCCAGCTCCGGGGTGAGAGAGACCCAGTACTTC.

This clonotype was counted at least ten times. The chain recombines TRBV5-1 with TRBJ1-2; TRBD1 might be the D (6 bases). Germline-derived CDR1 and CDR2 are SGHRS and YFSETQ. Trimming removed 4 bases from V and 4 bases from J, with 14 bases in between. The length of the CDR3 is 14 residues. CDR3 amino acids: CASSAAGEPYGYTF. CDR3 nucleotides: TGCGCCAGCAGCGCCGCAGGGGAACCCTATGGCTACACCTTC.

This clonotype showed up many times. This chain's CDR3 is CASRLLAAEDNEQFF. In nucleotides, the CDR3 is TGTGCCAGCAGGTTGCTAGCAGCGGAAGACAATGAGCAGTTCTTC. V usage is TRBV12-3 or TRBV12-4 and J usage is TRBJ2-1; perhaps TRBD2 as D (5 bases). Deletions cut 6 bases from V and 5 bases from J, with 17 bases between. The CDR3 runs 15 residues.

V gene TRBV7-9 combines with J gene TRBJ1-2; 9 positions agree with TRBD1. The CDR3 has 17 amino acids. From germline, CDR1 is SEHNR and CDR2 FQNEAQ (reference sequence). Trimming took 5 bases from V and 4 from J; bases not matched to a gene: 14. CDR3 nucleotide sequence: TGTGCCAGCAGCGTCTGGACAGGGGCTGGGGTGAGCTATGGCTACACCTTC. It specifies CASSVWTGAGVSYGYTF. Using reference TRBV7-9 and TRBJ1-2 for the parts outside the CDR3, the full variable domain is DTGVSQNPRHKITKRGQNVTFRCDPISEHNRLYWYRQTLGQGPEFLTYFQNEAQLEKSRLLSDRFSAERPKGSFSTLEIQRTEQGDSAMYLCASSVWTGAGVSYGYTFGSGTRLTVV.